Listed below are T cell receptor beta chains from one sample, sequenced in a study of blood T cell repertoires in COVID-19. Assay: immunoSEQ multiplex PCR; the TCRdb copy retains only in-frame clones and omits some. The sample includes 400,000 or so clones, 87% of them seen just once. Material: PBMCs or T cells enriched from blood (not recorded which). All receptors derive from a man in his forties in a cohort exposed to, infected with or recovered from COVID-19 (not recorded which). The CDR3 runs from the conserved cysteine through the conserved F or W. The order of the fields is V gene, J gene, D gene, CDR3 length, CDR3 protein. A D gene is named only where the DNA matches it firmly.

TRBV7-2	TRBJ1-2	TRBD1	15	CASSLDRGVNYGYTF
TRBV7-8	TRBJ1-1	.	14	CASSFRDYNTEAFF
TRBV6-5	TRBJ1-1	TRBD1	14	CASKGTGVNTEAFF
TRBV30	TRBJ1-5	.	14	CAWSRERADQPQHF
TRBV4-1	TRBJ2-3	.	17	CASSQTLSVWSTDTQYF
TRBV5-1	TRBJ2-5	TRBD2	14	CASSLGPGGETQYF
TRBV29-1	TRBJ2-3	TRBD1	16	CSVDPGQGGSTDTQYF
TRBV5-3	TRBJ1-1	TRBD1	17	CARSLGGTGATLIGAFF
TRBV3-1/TRBV3-2	TRBJ1-4	.	14	CASSRDTTNEKLFF
TRBV5-4	TRBJ1-6	TRBD1	16	CASSVEIDRVDSPLHF
TRBV10-3	TRBJ1-2	.	12	CAISGNSKGYTF
TRBV6-6	TRBJ1-1	.	14	CASSYPGWDTEAFF
TRBV10-3	TRBJ2-5	.	14	CAISEQGNQETQYF
TRBV10-3	TRBJ2-5	TRBD1	15	CAISEPGQGKETQYF
TRBV11-2	TRBJ2-7	.	14	CASSSRLEAYEQYF
TRBV5-5	TRBJ1-3	.	16	CASSLSSQSSGNTIYF
TRBV27	TRBJ1-5	TRBD1	16	CASSPRGQGSNQPQHF
TRBV2	TRBJ1-3	.	17	CASSVVITGSSGNTIYF
TRBV11-2	TRBJ2-5	.	13	CASSLGVEETQYF
TRBV3-1/TRBV3-2	TRBJ1-1	.	14	CASSQVGGNTEAFF
TRBV27	TRBJ1-2	TRBD1	14	CASSSQGTGGGYTF
TRBV27	TRBJ2-2	.	14	CASSFFSGTGELFF
TRBV11-2	TRBJ2-1	.	16	CASRPTFAFGNNEQFF
TRBV5-1	TRBJ1-2	.	15	CASSFTGREDYGYTF
TRBV28	TRBJ2-1	TRBD2	16	CASSAGLAGRDNEQFF
TRBV28	TRBJ2-2	TRBD2	16	CASSLGLAGAGGELFF
TRBV2	TRBJ1-2	.	13	CASRKDFTMGYTF
TRBV27	TRBJ2-7	.	13	CASSTGTFLEQYF
TRBV5-1	TRBJ2-3	TRBD2	14	CASRAGVSIDTQYF
TRBV4-1	TRBJ2-1	TRBD2	14	CASSQGLADNEQFF
TRBV4-1	TRBJ2-1	.	14	CASRGAGSPNEQFF
TRBV6-4	TRBJ2-3	TRBD2	14	CASSEASGVDTQYF
TRBV5-6	TRBJ2-5	.	14	CASSNTQGAETQYF
TRBV20-1	TRBJ2-2	TRBD1	14	CSASDRGMRGELFF
TRBV18	TRBJ2-2	.	14	CASSPREDTGELFF
TRBV5-5	TRBJ1-1	.	15	CASSSIRQMNTEAFF
TRBV6-5	TRBJ2-3	TRBD2	14	CASNLAGAVGTQYF
TRBV3-1/TRBV3-2	TRBJ2-7	TRBD1	16	CASSPHTTGTGDEQYF
TRBV10-2	TRBJ2-1	TRBD2	12	CASRGLVAEQFF
TRBV7-8	TRBJ2-3	TRBD2	17	CASSLRTSGRGTDTQYF
TRBV5-1	TRBJ2-3	TRBD1	16	CASSLFGGQGTDTQYF
TRBV14	TRBJ1-1	TRBD1	14	CASSPDREDTEAFF
TRBV25-1	TRBJ2-1	TRBD1	14	CASSRQGSYNEQFF
TRBV21-1	TRBJ2-6	.	15	CASSLDRAGANVLTF
TRBV10-3	TRBJ2-3	TRBD2	16	CAIRSWGGRAEDTQYF
TRBV20-1	TRBJ2-7	.	11	CSASSGYEQYF
TRBV12-3/TRBV12-4	TRBJ1-1	.	11	CASSSYTEAFF
TRBV11-2	TRBJ2-7	.	12	CASSLTGYEQYF
TRBV19	TRBJ1-2	.	13	CASSIPRNYGYTF
TRBV3-1/TRBV3-2	TRBJ1-6	.	14	CASSQGPGQSPLHF
TRBV28	TRBJ2-7	.	12	CASSSVSYEQYF
TRBV4-2	TRBJ1-3	.	15	CASSQDRVLSDTIYF
TRBV28	TRBJ2-3	TRBD1	14	CASIPGTGTDTQYF
TRBV5-1	TRBJ2-5	.	12	CASSITGETQYF
TRBV3-1/TRBV3-2	TRBJ1-1	TRBD1	14	CASSQGQGATEAFF
TRBV19	TRBJ1-5	TRBD1	15	CASSPGQGAFQPQHF
TRBV15	TRBJ2-1	.	15	CATGSEGNSYNEQFF
TRBV25-1	TRBJ1-2	.	15	CASRTYSPAQWGYTF
TRBV12-2	TRBJ2-1	.	16	CASRPRIGGGWNEQFF